This TCR beta chain was sequenced during a study of cytomegalovirus exposure and HLA in healthy donors. Overall study: The study placed approximately 81% of its approximately 400 genotyped donors in the Caucasian-associated ancestry cluster.

Whole-study results and caveats: Across HLA loci, a later analysis found differing TCR association rates, with DRB1 most and HLA-C fewest.

As to this clone: Its specificity is unknown.

With V trimmed by 4 bases and J by 4 bases, 4 bases remained unmatched. Germline V gene lookup returns CDR1 MNHEY and CDR2 SMNVEV (reference sequence). The CDR3 length is 14 residues. Though probably carrying unrecorded immune exposures, donors were nominally healthy at sampling. PCR was performed using 60 Vbeta and 13 Jbeta primers. Sequencing was performed with immunoSEQ multiplex PCR; in TCRdb, only in-frame clones are kept and a portion is missing. The table shows 65,000 to 100,000 clones, with around three quarters occurring only once. The sequence came from a man aged 40-55 years in good health and CMV-seronegative. The chain employs TRBV27 and TRBJ1-5; 7 nucleotides agree with TRBD1. Material for sequencing was PBMCs. The CDR3 coding sequence is TGTGCCAGCAGTTCCCGACAGGGTAATCAGCCCCAGCATTTT. This sequence encodes CASSSRQGNQPQHF.